Below are 32 T cell receptor beta chains sequenced from a single sample in a study of T cells in Graves' hyperthyroidism and ophthalmopathy. RNA transcripts gave rise to amplified TCR beta CDR3 regions. First-round RT-PCR of the TCR CDR3 relied on the HTBI primer set. From the multiplex PCR reads, TCRdb called clonotypes with MiXCR, one entry per CDR3 protein. The table lists hundreds of thousands of distinct CDR3 sequences, roughly 40% of them singletons, with 7.5% to 9.5% in the top ten. Sequencing used blood. The receptor source for this set is a man in his late teens or twenties with Graves' hyperthyroidism.

In its sample, this clonotype was seen a few times. The chain is built from TRBV10-1 and TRBJ1-5, with 8 nucleotides matching TRBD1. CDR1 and CDR2 (germline): WNHNN, SYGVQD (reference sequence). The J segment lost 2 bases and the V segment lost 8 bases, leaving 20 bases of the junction unmatched. This CDR3 contains 19 residues. DNA of the CDR3: TGCGCCAGCCGACCGGGACAGGAGTCTCAACCACGGGGCAATCAGCCCCAGCATTTT. Amino acid sequence: CASRPGQESQPRGNQPQHF.

This clonotype was detected a few times. The rearrangement uses TRBV19 and TRBJ1-5; D not resolved. Germline V gene data show CDR1 as LNHDA and CDR2 as SQIVND (reference sequence). Deletions cut 2 bases from V and 2 bases from J, with 10 bases between. The CDR3 length is 15 residues. As DNA, the CDR3 is TGTGCCAGTAGTATATGGTCCCGTGGCAATCAGCCCCAGCATTTT. Its protein is CASSIWSRGNQPQHF. The entire variable domain, with the rest obtained from reference TRBV19 and TRBJ1-5, is as follows: DGGITQSPKYLFRKEGQNVTLSCEQNLNHDAMYWYRQDPGQGLRLIYYSQIVNDFQKGDIAEGYSVSREKKESFPLTVTSAQKNPTAFYLCASSIWSRGNQPQHFGDGTRLSIL.

The V and J genes are TRBV20-1 and TRBJ2-6, with D possibly being TRBD1 (6 bases). V lost 5 bases, J lost 11 bases, and 13 bases lay in between. Per the germline V gene, CDR1 is DFQATT and CDR2 is SNEGSKA (reference sequence). The CDR3 covers 12 residues. The CDR3 coding sequence is TGCAGTGCTTCAGGACAGTCCTACGTCCTGACTTTC. Amino acid sequence: CSASGQSYVLTF.

Comment on this clonotype: This may be a read error, as it is one base from a much larger clone. V gene TRBV4-1 combines with J gene TRBJ2-2; D remains unclear. CDR1 is MGHRA, CDR2 YSYEKL, per germline. The CDR3 loop spans 14 amino acids. DNA of the CDR3: TGTGCCAGCAGCCGGAGCAGTTACACCGGGGAGCTGTTTTTT. It codes for CASSRSSYTGELFF.

This clonotype was counted only a few times. The rearrangement joins TRBV4-1 to TRBJ1-1; D gene unclear. This CDR3 is 14 amino acids long. The germline V gene has CDR1 MGHRA and CDR2 YSYEKL. Trimming stripped 1 base from V and 5 bases from J, with 11 bases between. This CDR3 is CASSQGRQITEAFF. CDR3 bases: TGCGCCAGCAGCCAAGGAAGGCAGATAACTGAAGCTTTCTTT.

In its sample, this clonotype was seen a few times. The V and J genes are TRBV4-1 and TRBJ1-2, with 10 bases fitting TRBD1. J was trimmed by 3 bases and V by 4 bases; bases with no gene match: 2. In germline, CDR1 is MGHRA, CDR2 YSYEKL. The CDR3 length is 14 residues. CDR3 nucleotides: TGCGCCAGCAGCCGCGGACAGGGGGACTATGGCTACACCTTC. Its protein is CASSRGQGDYGYTF.

CDR3 DNA: TGTGCCACCACCCGTGATACTGAAGCTTTCTTT. It yields the protein CATTRDTEAFF. This chain uses TRBV12-3 or TRBV12-4 with TRBJ1-1; D remains unclear. The CDR3 is 11 amino acids. Trimming cost V 10 bases and J 5 bases, with 11 bases left between them.

The gene calls are TRBV19 and TRBJ1-2; 10 nucleotides line up with TRBD1. This CDR3 region has 14 residues. Germline CDR1 is LNHDA and CDR2 is SQIVND (reference sequence). J was trimmed by 8 bases and V by 3 bases; bases with no gene match: 6. The CDR3 is CASSISGTGDGYTF. DNA for the CDR3: TGTGCCAGTAGTATTTCCGGGACAGGGGACGGCTACACCTTC.

This clonotype was detected ten times or more. The rearrangement uses TRBV9 and TRBJ1-6; possibly TRBD1 for D (6 bases). Per the germline V gene, CDR1 is SGDLS and CDR2 is YYNGEE. Trimming took off 4 bases at V and 9 bases at J, with 23 bases between the two ends. This CDR3 has 17 residues. The CDR3 loop is CASSQAQGSPMGSPLHF. CDR3 DNA: TGTGCCAGCAGCCAGGCACAGGGAAGCCCAATGGGTTCACCCCTCCACTTT.

This rearrangement joins TRBV9 to TRBJ2-5, with 14 bases fitting TRBD2. The germline V gene encodes CDR1 SGDLS and CDR2 YYNGEE. The CDR3 sequence is 17 residues long. With V trimmed by 4 bases and J by 0 bases, 5 bases remained unmatched. CDR3 coding DNA: TGTGCCAGCAGCCCCTGGACTAGCGGGAGGCACCAAGAGACCCAGTACTTC. Translated, it gives CASSPWTSGRHQETQYF. Full variable domain (rest looked up from reference TRBV9 and TRBJ2-5): DSGVTQTPKHLITATGQRVTLRCSPRSGDLSVYWYQQSLDQGLQFLIQYYNGEERAKGNILERFSAQQFPDLHSELNLSSLELGDSALYFCASSPWTSGRHQETQYFGPGTRLLVL.

The chain has TRBV7-6 and TRBJ2-3; either TRBD1 or TRBD2 may fit D (5 bases each). The V end was cut by 3 bases, the J end by 4 bases, with 14 bases between. The CDR3 contains 15 residues. Germline V gene sequence: CDR1 SGHVS, CDR2 FNYEAQ. CDR3 DNA sequence: TGTGCCAGCAGCTTGCGGGCAGGGAGACCAGATACGCAGTATTTT. Its translation: CASSLRAGRPDTQYF. Full variable domain (remainder filled in from reference TRBV7-6 and TRBJ2-3): GAGVSQSPRYKVTKRGQDVALRCDPISGHVSLYWYRQALGQGPEFLTYFNYEAQQDKSGLPNDRFSAERPEGSISTLTIQRTEQRDSAMYRCASSLRAGRPDTQYFGPGTRLTVL.

A remark on this clonotype: One junction end does not reproduce the germline sequence, and a read error may be involved. This chain uses TRBV7-2 with TRBJ2-7, with D hard to call. Germline lookup yields CDR1 SGHTA and CDR2 FQGNSA. CDR3 length equals 18 residues. CDR3 DNA sequence: TGCGCCAGCAGCCAGACCCTAAGGAGCATCCAGCCCGCCTACGAGCAGTACTTC. Amino acids: CASSQTLRSIQPAYEQYF.

This clonotype was observed at least ten times. This sequence joins TRBV7-3 and TRBJ1-1; D ambiguous. Trimming pared 3 bases from V and 10 bases from J, leaving 15 bases between. This CDR3 has 13 amino acids. The V gene's germline CDR1 is SGHTA and CDR2 FQGTGA. The CDR3 here is CASSLAGRGGAFF. CDR3 in DNA: TGTGCCAGCAGCTTGGCCGGGAGAGGTGGAGCTTTCTTT.

The chain carries TRBV29-1 and TRBJ2-2, with 8 bases identical to TRBD1. Trimming took 8 bases from V and 4 from J; bases not matched to a gene: 9. Germline V CDR1 and CDR2: SQVTM, ANQGSEA. This CDR3 has 14 amino acids. CDR3 protein: CSSESDRVTGELFF. The CDR3 nucleotides are TGCAGCAGTGAGTCGGACAGGGTCACCGGGGAGCTGTTTTTT.

This clonotype was observed many times. The chain couples TRBV5-1 to TRBJ2-2; D is perhaps TRBD2 (6 bases). V lost 5 bases and J lost 3, with 11 bases in between. Germline V gene sequence: CDR1 SGHRS, CDR2 YFSETQ. The CDR3 runs to 14 residues. In DNA, the CDR3 is TGCGCCAGCAGGCGGGACGGAGACACCGGGGAGCTGTTTTTT. It is translated as CASRRDGDTGELFF.

This clonotype was observed at least ten times. One junction end does not reproduce the germline sequence, and a read error may be involved. This chain uses TRBV7-9 with TRBJ1-2; the match to TRBD1 covers 11 bases. The CDR3 extends over 13 amino acids. The germline CDR1 and CDR2 sequences are SEHNR and FQNEAQ (reference sequence). Written as DNA, the CDR3 is TGTGCCACCAGCAGGGACAGGGGGTTCGGCTACACCTTC. Its translation: CATSRDRGFGYTF.

The table lists this clonotype with a few counts. This rearrangement joins TRBV10-1 to TRBJ2-5; 10 bases fit TRBD2. The CDR3 runs to 17 residues. Germline V gene lookup returns CDR1 WNHNN and CDR2 SYGVQD (reference sequence). J gave up 1 base and V 0 bases, and 5 bases lay outside the gene matches. CDR3 sequence (DNA): TGCGCCAGCAGTGAGTCGGGGCTAGCGGGGGCCCAAGAGACCCAGTACTTC. Protein sequence: CASSESGLAGAQETQYF.

The CDR3 region has the DNA TGTGCCAGTAGTATAGATCGGGGGTCCGCCGGTGGCTACACCTTC. Translation: CASSIDRGSAGGYTF. The chain carries TRBV19 and TRBJ1-2; tentative D call: TRBD1 (5 bases). Trimming removed 0 bases from V and 7 bases from J, with 15 bases in between. CDR3 size: 15 residues. Per the germline V gene, CDR1 is LNHDA and CDR2 is SQIVND (reference sequence).

This sequence joins TRBV12-3 or TRBV12-4 and TRBJ2-7; D is possibly TRBD2 (6 bases). Between the trimmed V and J ends, which lost 7 bases and 6 bases, there was a span of 13 bases. CDR3 length: 12 amino acids. CDR3 coding DNA: TGTGCCAGCACGGGGGATTTGGGCGAGCAGTACTTC. It translates to CASTGDLGEQYF.

This clonotype was counted only a few times. V is TRBV5-6 and J is TRBJ2-2; 7 positions agree with TRBD1. CDR1 and CDR2 (germline): SGHDT, YYEEEE. V lost 3 bases and J lost 4; bases outside the gene matches: 9. This CDR3 region has 16 residues. CDR3 in DNA: TGTGCCAGCAGCTCGGACGGGACAGACATCACCGGGGAGCTGTTTTTT. Encoded protein: CASSSDGTDITGELFF.

The chain uses TRBV4-1 and TRBJ1-5; tentative D call: TRBD1 (6 bases). Germline V lookup: CDR1 MGHRA, CDR2 YSYEKL. CDR3 length: 15 residues. V was trimmed by 1 base and J by 2 bases, leaving 9 bases between them. The CDR3, as DNA: TGCGCCAGCAGCCAAGCACAGGGAGGCAATCAGCCCCAGCATTTT. Amino acid sequence: CASSQAQGGNQPQHF.

V usage is TRBV29-1 and J usage is TRBJ1-2; a possible D gene is TRBD1 (5 bases). In germline, CDR1 is SQVTM, CDR2 ANQGSEA. The CDR3 spans 14 residues. Trimming removed 4 bases at V and 6 bases at J, with 18 bases between. The CDR3 nucleotides are TGCAGCGTTGTGCAGGGATTGACTGAAGATGGCTACACCTTC. It is translated as CSVVQGLTEDGYTF.

CDR3 region: CASSLLKAGGGSEQYF. The CDR3 DNA follows: TGTGCCAGCAGCTTACTTAAGGCGGGGGGGGGTAGCGAGCAGTACTTC. The gene calls are TRBV7-3 and TRBJ2-7; TRBD2 matches at 9 bases. V lost 2 bases to trimming and J lost 6 bases; unmatched junction nucleotides: 11. Per the germline V gene, CDR1 is SGHTA and CDR2 is FQGTGA. The CDR3 runs 16 residues. The full variable domain, its missing parts supplied by reference TRBV7-3 and TRBJ2-7, is GAGVSQTPSNKVTEKGKYVELRCDPISGHTALYWYRQSLGQGPEFLIYFQGTGAADDSGLPNDRFFAVRPEGSVSTLKIQRTERGDSAVYLCASSLLKAGGGSEQYFGPGTRLTVT.

This clonotype was picked up many times. The chain uses TRBV7-2 and TRBJ1-6; D gene unclear. Germline CDR1 SGHTA, CDR2 FQGNSA. CDR3 length: 15 residues. Trimming stripped 1 base from V and 7 bases from J, with 11 bases between. The CDR3 sequence is CASSLEVRTNSPLHF. DNA for the CDR3: TGTGCCAGCAGCTTAGAGGTCAGGACCAATTCACCCCTCCACTTT.

The chain couples TRBV12-3 or TRBV12-4 to TRBJ1-1; D not certain. Between the trimmed V and J ends, which lost 4 bases and 6 bases, there was a span of 12 bases. The CDR3 sequence is 13 residues long. CDR3 bases: TGTGCCAGCAGTTATGCCCAGTGGGCTGAAGCTTTCTTT. This encodes CASSYAQWAEAFF.

Ten or more counts support this clonotype. The chain links TRBV10-2 to TRBJ2-3; 9 positions agree with TRBD2. The CDR3 consists of 15 residues. V shed 7 bases, J shed 2 bases, and the junction held 7 bases outside the gene matches. Germline CDR1 reads WSHSY; CDR2 reads SAAADI. The DNA of the CDR3 is TGCGCCAGCACCGAGGGACTAGCTCTCACAGATACGCAGTATTTT. Its protein is CASTEGLALTDTQYF.

The V call is TRBV6-5, the J call TRBJ1-1; 10 bases align to TRBD1. The CDR3 is 12 amino acids. Germline values: CDR1 MNHEY, CDR2 SVGAGI. The V and J ends lost 11 bases and 11 bases, in that order; junction bases with no gene match: 11. CDR3 DNA: TGTGCCGGAGGGACAGGGGATATACGGGCTTTCTTT. This codes for CAGGTGDIRAFF.

This clonotype was counted only a few times. The conserved phenylalanine or tryptophan is not found at the CDR3 terminus, so this likely reflects a read error. Because the CDR3's place on the DNA is in doubt, the DNA is left out and the CDR3 is given as listed by TCRdb. V gene TRBV7-2 combines with J gene TRBJ2-5; TRBD2, as called in the table, went unchecked against the DNA. Termini included, the CDR3 measures 8 amino acids. Germline V gene lookup returns CDR1 SGHTA and CDR2 FQGNSA. The CDR3: CASSERGQ.

Concerning this clonotype: The junction departs from germline at one end; a sequencing error may be responsible. V usage is TRBV10-3 and J usage is TRBJ2-5; a weak D match, TRBD2 (5 bases). This CDR3 region has 12 residues. Germline CDR1 and CDR2: ENHRY and SYGVKD. The CDR3 loop reads CAISAEERSEFF. CDR3 DNA sequence: TGTGCCATCAGTGCCGAGGAGCGGAGTGAGTTCTTC.

This chain joins TRBV29-1 and TRBJ2-7; D may be TRBD1 or TRBD2 (5 bases each). CDR1 and CDR2 from the germline V gene are SQVTM and ANQGSEA. V lost 4 bases, J lost 7 bases, and 11 bases lay in between. The CDR3 is 11 amino acids. The CDR3 sequence: CSVVGVGEQYF. The CDR3 DNA sequence: TGCAGCGTTGTGGGGGTCGGAGAGCAGTACTTC.

This clonotype was counted at least ten times. The V gene is TRBV2, the J gene TRBJ1-5; TRBD1 aligns across 7 bases. Germline V gene sequence: CDR1 SNHLY, CDR2 FYNNEI. After removal of 6 bases from V and 2 bases from J, the junction contained 4 bases not matched to a gene. The CDR3 spans 14 residues. CDR3 nucleotides: TGTGCCAGCAGGGGACAGTTGGGCAATCAGCCCCAGCATTTT. It codes for CASRGQLGNQPQHF.

This clonotype was observed a few times. This chain links TRBV20-1 with TRBJ2-7; D perhaps matches TRBD2 (7 bases). Germline lookup yields CDR1 DFQATT and CDR2 SNEGSKA (reference sequence). The V end lost 0 bases, the J end lost 2 bases, and 14 bases lay between the germline ends. The CDR3 covers 15 residues. The CDR3, as DNA: TGCAGTGCTAGAGAAACCGGGGGGCACCCCTACGAGCAGTACTTC. Translating gives CSARETGGHPYEQYF.